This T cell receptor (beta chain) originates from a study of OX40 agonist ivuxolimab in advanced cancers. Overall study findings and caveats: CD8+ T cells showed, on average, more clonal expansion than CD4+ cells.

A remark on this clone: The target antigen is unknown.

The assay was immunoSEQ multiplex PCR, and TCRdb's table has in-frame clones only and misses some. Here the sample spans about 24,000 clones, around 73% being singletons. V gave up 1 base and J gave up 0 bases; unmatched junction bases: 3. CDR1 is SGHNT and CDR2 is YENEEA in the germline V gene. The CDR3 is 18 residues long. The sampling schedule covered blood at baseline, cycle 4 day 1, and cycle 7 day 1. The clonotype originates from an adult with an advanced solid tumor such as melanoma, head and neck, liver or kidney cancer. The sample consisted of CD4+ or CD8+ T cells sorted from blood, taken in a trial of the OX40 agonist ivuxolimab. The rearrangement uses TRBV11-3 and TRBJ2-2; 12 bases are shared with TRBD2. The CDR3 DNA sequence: TGTGCCAGCAGCTTAGGACTAGCGGGGGAGACGAACACCGGGGAGCTGTTTTTT. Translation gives CASSLGLAGETNTGELFF.